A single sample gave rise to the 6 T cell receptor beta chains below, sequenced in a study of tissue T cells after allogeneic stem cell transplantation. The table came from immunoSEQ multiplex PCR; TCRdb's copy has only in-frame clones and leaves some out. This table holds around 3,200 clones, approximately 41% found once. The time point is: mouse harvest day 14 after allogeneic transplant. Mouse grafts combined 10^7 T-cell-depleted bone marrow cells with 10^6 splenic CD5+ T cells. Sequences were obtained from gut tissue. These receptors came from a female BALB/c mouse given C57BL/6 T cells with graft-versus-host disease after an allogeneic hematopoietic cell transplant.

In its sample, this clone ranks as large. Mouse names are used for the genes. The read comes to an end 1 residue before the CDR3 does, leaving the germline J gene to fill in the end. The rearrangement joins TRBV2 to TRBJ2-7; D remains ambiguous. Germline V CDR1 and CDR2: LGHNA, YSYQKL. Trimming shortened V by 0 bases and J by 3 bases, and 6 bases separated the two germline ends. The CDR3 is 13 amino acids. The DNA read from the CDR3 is TGTGCCAGCAGCCAAGATCGGGACTATGAACAGTAC. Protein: CASSQDRDYEQY. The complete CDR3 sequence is CASSQDRDYEQYF.

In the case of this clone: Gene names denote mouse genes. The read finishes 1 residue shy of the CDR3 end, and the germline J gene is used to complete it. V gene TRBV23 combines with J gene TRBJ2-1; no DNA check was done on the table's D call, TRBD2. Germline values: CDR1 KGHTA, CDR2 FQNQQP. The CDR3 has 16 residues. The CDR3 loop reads CSSSQSIGGALAEQFF. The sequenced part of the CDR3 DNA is TGCTCCAGCAGTCAATCGATTGGGGGGGCGCTTGCTGAGCAGTTC.

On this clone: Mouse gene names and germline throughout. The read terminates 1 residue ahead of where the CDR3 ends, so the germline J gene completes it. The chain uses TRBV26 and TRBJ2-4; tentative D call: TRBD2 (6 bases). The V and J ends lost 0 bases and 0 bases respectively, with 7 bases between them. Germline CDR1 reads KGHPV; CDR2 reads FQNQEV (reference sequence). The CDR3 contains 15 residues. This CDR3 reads CASSLSGGSQNTLYF. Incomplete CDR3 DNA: TGTGCCAGCAGTCTGTCTGGGGGTAGTCAAAACACCTTGTAC. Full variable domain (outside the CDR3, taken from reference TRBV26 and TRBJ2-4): NSKVIQTPRYLVKGQGQKAKMRCIPEKGHPVVFWYQQNKNNEFKFLINFQNQEVLQQIDMTEKRFSAECPSNSPCSLEIQSSEAGDSALYLCASSLSGGSQNTLYFGAGTRLSVL.

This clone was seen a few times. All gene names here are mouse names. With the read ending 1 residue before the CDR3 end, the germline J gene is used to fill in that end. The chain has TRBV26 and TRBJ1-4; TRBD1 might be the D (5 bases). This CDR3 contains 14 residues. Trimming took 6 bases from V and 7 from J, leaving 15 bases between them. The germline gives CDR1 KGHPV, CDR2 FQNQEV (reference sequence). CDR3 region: CASSPRGAGERLFF. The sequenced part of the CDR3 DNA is TGTGCCAGCAGCCCCCGGGGCGCGGGCGAAAGATTATTT.

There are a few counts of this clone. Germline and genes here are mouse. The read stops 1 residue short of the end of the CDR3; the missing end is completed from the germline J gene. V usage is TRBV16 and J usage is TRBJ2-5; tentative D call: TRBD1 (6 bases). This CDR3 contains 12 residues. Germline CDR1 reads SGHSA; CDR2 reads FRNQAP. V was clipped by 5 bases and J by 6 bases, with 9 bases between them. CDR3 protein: CASSPDRDTQYF. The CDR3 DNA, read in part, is TGTGCAAGCAGCCCCGACAGGGACACCCAGTAC.

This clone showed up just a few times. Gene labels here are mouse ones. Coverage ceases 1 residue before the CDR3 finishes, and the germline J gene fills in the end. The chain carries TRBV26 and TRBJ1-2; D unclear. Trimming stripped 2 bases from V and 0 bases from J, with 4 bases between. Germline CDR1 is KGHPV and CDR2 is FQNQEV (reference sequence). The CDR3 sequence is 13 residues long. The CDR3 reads CASSLSANSDYTF. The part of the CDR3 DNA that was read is TGTGCCAGCAGTCTGAGTGCAAACTCCGACTACACC.